This T cell receptor beta chain was sequenced during a study of cytomegalovirus exposure and HLA in healthy donors. Study results and caveats: It was reported that the classifier diagnosed cytomegalovirus status with high specificity and sensitivity in both the original and validation cohorts.

CDR3 size: 14 residues. Germline CDR1 reads SGDLS; CDR2 reads YYNGEE. The V and J ends lost 4 bases and 3 bases, in that order; junction bases with no gene match: 4. As to this clone: Its specificity is not known.

PCR employed 60 Vbeta and 13 Jbeta primers. The protocol was immunoSEQ multiplex PCR, while the TCRdb copy is restricted to in-frame clones and leaves out a portion. The sample shows some 150,000 clones, 76% of them seen only once. The J gene is TRBJ2-7, the V gene TRBV9; TRBD2 aligns across 10 bases. This TCR was recovered from a female donor in good health and CMV-seronegative. Sequenced input: PBMCs. DNA of the CDR3: TGTGCCAGCAGCCCAAGCGGGAGGGTCTACGAGCAGTACTTC. Amino acids: CASSPSGRVYEQYF.